Below are 2 T cell receptor beta chains sequenced from a single sample in a study of T cell responses to AZD1222 COVID-19 vaccine. TCRdb's copy holds only in-frame clones and misses some; the assay was immunoSEQ multiplex PCR. The sample has 110,000 to 150,000 clones, approximately 89% seen once. This material consisted of peripheral blood, taken on day 0 of AZD1222 vaccination. These receptors were collected from an adult in good health.

V and J are TRBV3-1 (or the pseudogene TRBV3-2) and TRBJ1-4; a possible D gene is TRBD1 (6 bases). The CDR3 totals 12 residues. The ends were cut back, 6 bases at V and 13 bases at J, with 15 bases in the middle. Per the germline V gene, CDR1 is LGHDT and CDR2 is YNNKEL (reference sequence). This CDR3 is CASSRDTDTLFF. As DNA, the CDR3 is TGTGCCAGCAGTCGGGACACGGACACACTGTTTTTT.

The chain combines TRBV6-5 with TRBJ2-1; 7 bases fit TRBD2. The CDR3 is 15 amino acids. Germline values: CDR1 MNHEY, CDR2 SVGAGI. Losses at the gene ends were 8 bases for V and 5 bases for J; bases not matched to a gene: 12. CDR3 sequence: CASAQHGLADNEQFF. Here the CDR3 DNA reads TGTGCCAGCGCTCAACATGGGCTAGCGGACAATGAGCAGTTCTTC.